Sequencing of this TCR beta chain was carried out in a study of shared clonotypes between healthy human individuals. Across the study: CD4 naive and memory got three plates each, CD8 naive two, CD8 memory one.

About this clone: What it binds is not known.

V gave up 5 bases and J gave up 0 bases, with 10 bases separating them. Per germline, CDR1 LNHDA and CDR2 SQIVND (reference sequence). The CDR3 covers 14 residues. HIV-negative, healthy adults without recent acute infections or vaccinations were the donors. The repertoire was sequenced with immunoSEQ multiplex PCR; TCRdb's copy has only in-frame clones and lacks some. The sample records roughly 700,000 clones, 74% being singletons. Study-level results: Large sequencing depth failed to make sorted-subset sequencing complete, rarefaction showed. Depth of sequencing was expected to influence donor clonotype sharing.

J is TRBJ1-1 and V is TRBV19; D uncertain. The receptor was isolated from a woman in her thirties in good health. The sample was memory CD4+ T cells sorted from blood. Sample subset: CD45RA-negative fraction. CDR3 sequence reads: CASSSGIMNTEAFF. The CDR3 nucleotides are TGTGCCAGTAGTTCGGGCATTATGAACACTGAAGCTTTCTTT.